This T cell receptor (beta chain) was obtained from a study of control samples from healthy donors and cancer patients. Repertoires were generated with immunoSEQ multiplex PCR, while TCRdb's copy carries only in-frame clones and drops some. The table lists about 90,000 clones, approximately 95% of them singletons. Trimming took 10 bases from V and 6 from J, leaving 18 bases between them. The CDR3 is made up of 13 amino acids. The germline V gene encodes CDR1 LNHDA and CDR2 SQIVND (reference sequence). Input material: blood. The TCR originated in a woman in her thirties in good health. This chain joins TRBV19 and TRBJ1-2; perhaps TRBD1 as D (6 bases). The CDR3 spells CATDTGTWNGYTF. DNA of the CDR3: TGTGCCACCGACACCGGGACATGGAATGGCTACACCTTC.